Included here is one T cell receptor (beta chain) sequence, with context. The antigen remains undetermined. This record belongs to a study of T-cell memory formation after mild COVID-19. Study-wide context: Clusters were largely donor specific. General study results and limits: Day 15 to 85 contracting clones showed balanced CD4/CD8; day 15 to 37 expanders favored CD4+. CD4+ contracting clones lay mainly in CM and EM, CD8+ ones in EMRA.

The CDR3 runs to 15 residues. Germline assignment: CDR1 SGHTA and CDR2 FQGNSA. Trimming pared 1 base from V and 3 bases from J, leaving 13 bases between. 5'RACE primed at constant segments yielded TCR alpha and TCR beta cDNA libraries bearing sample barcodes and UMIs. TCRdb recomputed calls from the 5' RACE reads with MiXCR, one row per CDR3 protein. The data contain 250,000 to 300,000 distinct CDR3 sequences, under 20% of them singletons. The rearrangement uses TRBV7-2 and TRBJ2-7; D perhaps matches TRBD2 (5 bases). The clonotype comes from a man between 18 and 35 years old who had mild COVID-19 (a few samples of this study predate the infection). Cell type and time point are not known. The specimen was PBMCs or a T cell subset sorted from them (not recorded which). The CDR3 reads CASSLDLTGDYEQYF. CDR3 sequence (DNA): TGTGCCAGCAGCTTAGACTTGACCGGGGACTACGAGCAGTACTTC.